These 10 T cell receptor beta chains were all obtained from the same sample, sequenced in a study of Ad26.COV2.S vaccination and SARS-CoV-2 variants. Assay used: immunoSEQ multiplex PCR; TCRdb lists only in-frame clones, some missing. Counted here are about 350,000 clones, 80% to 90% occurring once; the ten biggest clones make up around 3%. The treatment was: some 20 received Ad26.COV2.S at low or high dose, single or two shots; several received placebo; per-sample allocation not given. Specimens were obtained on day 63 following the first vaccine or placebo injection. This specimen was peripheral blood, taken in a trial of Ad26.COV2.S vaccine versus placebo. These receptor sequences come from a person between 18 and 65 years old who received the Ad26.COV2.S COVID-19 vaccine or a placebo.

V usage is TRBV10-2 and J usage is TRBJ2-7; 12 nucleotides line up with TRBD2. V gave up 3 bases and J gave up 3 bases; unmatched junction bases: 3. The CDR3 length is 15 residues. CDR1 WSHSY and CDR2 SAAADI come from the germline V gene. The CDR3 here is CASSDRTSGIYEQYF. The CDR3, as DNA: TGCGCCAGCAGTGACCGGACTAGCGGGATCTACGAGCAGTACTTC.

The chain uses TRBV19 and TRBJ1-6, with 8 bases aligning to TRBD1. V dropped 5 bases and J dropped 8; count of bases not matched to a gene: 2. The CDR3 has 13 amino acids. Germline loops: CDR1 LNHDA, CDR2 SQIVND (reference sequence). The CDR3 region has the DNA TGTGCCAGTAGTCAGGGGGCCGATTCACCCCTCCACTTT. Translated: CASSQGADSPLHF.

This chain links TRBV7-2 with TRBJ2-7, with D possibly matching TRBD2 (5 bases). Germline CDR1 and CDR2: SGHTA and FQGNSA. CDR3 length: 14 amino acids. Deletions cut 6 bases from V and 4 bases from J, with 16 bases between. As DNA, the CDR3 is TGTGCCAGCAGTCGCGGGCTCGAGGGATACGAGCAGTACTTC. This gives the protein CASSRGLEGYEQYF. The full variable domain, its missing parts supplied by reference TRBV7-2 and TRBJ2-7, is GAGVSQSPSNKVTEKGKDVELRCDPISGHTALYWYRQSLGQGLEFLIYFQGNSAPDKSGLPSDRFSAERTGGSVSTLTIQRTQQEDSAVYLCASSRGLEGYEQYFGPGTRLTVT.

The J gene is TRBJ1-3, the V gene TRBV7-8; D unclear. The CDR3 extends over 16 amino acids. The V end lost 1 base, the J end lost 0 bases, and 10 bases lay between the germline ends. Germline CDR1 SGHVS, CDR2 FQNEAQ. In DNA form, the CDR3 reads TGTGCCAGCAGCTTAGTGGGCAGTTCCTCTGGAAACACCATATATTTT. It is translated as CASSLVGSSSGNTIYF.

The chain joins TRBV23-1 to TRBJ1-5, with no clear D. TRBV23-1 is noted as an ORF with a role that remains uncertain. CDR3 length equals 18 residues. V was trimmed by 8 bases and J by 0 bases, leaving 23 bases between them. CDR3 sequence (DNA): TGCGCCAGCCTAACACCCAGCCCGAGTCTCTTTAGCAATCAGCCCCAGCATTTT. It yields the protein CASLTPSPSLFSNQPQHF.

The gene calls are TRBV7-9 and TRBJ1-2, with D perhaps TRBD1 (5 bases). The CDR3 has 17 residues. CDR1 is SEHNR, CDR2 FQNEAQ, per germline (reference sequence). The V end lost 5 bases, the J end lost 1 base, and 20 bases lay between the germline ends. The CDR3 DNA sequence: TGTGCCAGCAGCCCCCCGGTGGGGACTGGGGTTAACTATGGCTACACCTTC. As protein: CASSPPVGTGVNYGYTF.

The rearrangement links TRBV29-1 to TRBJ2-1, with 8 bases that match TRBD2. The CDR3 consists of 13 residues. The ends lost 7 bases at V and 6 bases at J; junction bases unmatched: 8. Germline CDR1 and CDR2: SQVTM and ANQGSEA. The DNA of the CDR3 is TGCAGCGGCCCTTCCGGGACTAGCAATGAGCAGTTCTTC. Residues: CSGPSGTSNEQFF.

The genes are TRBV28 and TRBJ1-1; D remains ambiguous. This CDR3 spans 13 amino acids. V was clipped by 3 bases and J by 7 bases, with 12 bases between them. Per germline, CDR1 MDHEN and CDR2 SYDVKM. DNA of the CDR3: TGTGCCAGCAGTTTGTCCCTTGTAGTTGAAGCTTTCTTT. It encodes CASSLSLVVEAFF.

The chain combines TRBV7-6 with TRBJ2-1; TRBD1 matches at 8 bases. The CDR3 runs to 14 residues. Per the germline V gene, CDR1 is SGHVS and CDR2 is FNYEAQ. V shed 5 bases, J shed 7 bases, and the junction held 7 bases outside the gene matches. DNA for the CDR3: TGTGCCAGCAGCATTAGTGGGGACAGGAATGAGCAGTTCTTC. Translation gives CASSISGDRNEQFF.

CDR3 residues: CASSLVLGDRGYTF. The CDR3 DNA reads as TGTGCCAGCAGCTTGGTCCTCGGTGATCGCGGCTACACCTTC. The chain combines TRBV5-5 with TRBJ1-2; D is ambiguous. Germline values: CDR1 SGHKS, CDR2 YYEKEE (reference sequence). CDR3 size: 14 residues. Deletions cut 0 bases from V and 8 bases from J, with 14 bases between.